The table lists the clone carrying this T cell receptor beta chain with a few counts. The antigen is undetermined. This record belongs to a study of beta chain features in type 1 diabetes. The CDR3 is made up of 15 amino acids. Germline V gives CDR1 LGHNA, CDR2 YSLEER. Trimming took 0 bases from V and 0 from J, leaving 9 bases between them. Study-wide findings and caveats: Highly expressing activated T cells could be over-counted with a cDNA template.

The authors reverse transcribed all of the isolated RNA, so sequencing captured expressed TCRB transcripts. Here immunoSEQ multiplex PCR was the method, and the copy in TCRdb shows in-frame clones only, minus some. The table records approximately 170,000 clones, 7% to 10% of them present only once. The chain joins TRBV4-3 to TRBJ2-7, with D possibly being TRBD2 (6 bases). Sample: central memory CD4+ T cells from blood. This clonotype originated in a woman aged 18-29 years in good health. The CDR3 DNA sequence: TGCGCCAGCAGCCAAGACGGGAGTAGCTCCTACGAGCAGTACTTC. As protein: CASSQDGSSSYEQYF.